This TCR beta chain was sequenced during a study of OX40 agonist ivuxolimab in advanced cancers. Measured with immunoSEQ multiplex PCR; TCRdb has only the in-frame clones, and not every one. In the table there are some 77,000 clones, approximately 92% of which are singletons. Germline values: CDR1 MNHNY, CDR2 SVGAGI (reference sequence). V was pared by 3 bases and J by 5 bases, with 10 bases between. CDR3 length equals 13 residues. The chain carries TRBV6-6 and TRBJ2-5, with D unclear. Source: CD4+ or CD8+ T cells sorted from blood, taken in a trial of the OX40 agonist ivuxolimab. This receptor was obtained from an adult with an advanced solid tumor such as melanoma, head and neck, liver or kidney cancer. The CDR3 nucleotides read TGTGCCAGCAGTTATGTAATAGGGGAGACCCAGTACTTC. It codes for CASSYVIGETQYF.